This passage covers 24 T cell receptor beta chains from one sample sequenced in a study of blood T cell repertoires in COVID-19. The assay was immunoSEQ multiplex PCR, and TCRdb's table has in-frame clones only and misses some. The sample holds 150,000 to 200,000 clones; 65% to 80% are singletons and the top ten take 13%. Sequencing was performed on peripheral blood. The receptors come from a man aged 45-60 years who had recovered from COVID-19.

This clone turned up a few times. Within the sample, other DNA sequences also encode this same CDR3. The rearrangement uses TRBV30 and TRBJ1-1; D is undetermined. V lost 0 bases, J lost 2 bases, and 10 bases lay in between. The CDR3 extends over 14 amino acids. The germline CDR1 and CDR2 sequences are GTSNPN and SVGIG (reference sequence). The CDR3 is CAWSVRAGNTEAFF. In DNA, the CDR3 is TGTGCCTGGAGTGTACGGGCGGGCAACACTGAAGCTTTCTTT.

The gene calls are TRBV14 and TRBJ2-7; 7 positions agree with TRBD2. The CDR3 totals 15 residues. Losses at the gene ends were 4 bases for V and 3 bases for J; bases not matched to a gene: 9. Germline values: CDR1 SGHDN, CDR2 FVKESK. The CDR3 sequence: CASSPLRGWDYEQYF. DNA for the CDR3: TGTGCCAGCAGCCCGCTGCGGGGGTGGGACTACGAGCAGTACTTC.

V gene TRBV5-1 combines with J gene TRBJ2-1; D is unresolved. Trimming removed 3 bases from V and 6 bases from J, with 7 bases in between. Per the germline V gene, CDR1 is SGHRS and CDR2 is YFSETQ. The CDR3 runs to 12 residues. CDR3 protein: CASSSGTNEQFF. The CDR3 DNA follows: TGCGCCAGCAGCTCCGGTACCAATGAGCAGTTCTTC.

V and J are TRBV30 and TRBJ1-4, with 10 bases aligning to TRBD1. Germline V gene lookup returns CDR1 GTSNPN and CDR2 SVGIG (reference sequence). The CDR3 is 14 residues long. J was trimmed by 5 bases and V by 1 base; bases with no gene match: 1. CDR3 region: CAWSGDRGNEKLFF. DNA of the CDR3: TGTGCCTGGAGTGGGGACAGGGGAAATGAAAAACTGTTTTTT.

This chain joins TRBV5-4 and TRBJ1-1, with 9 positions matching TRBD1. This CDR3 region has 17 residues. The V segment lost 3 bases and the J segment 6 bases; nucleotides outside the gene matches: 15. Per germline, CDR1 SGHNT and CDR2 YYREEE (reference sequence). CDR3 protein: CASSYPGQGGGEAEAFF. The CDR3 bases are TGTGCCAGCAGCTACCCGGGACAGGGAGGGGGTGAGGCTGAAGCTTTCTTT.

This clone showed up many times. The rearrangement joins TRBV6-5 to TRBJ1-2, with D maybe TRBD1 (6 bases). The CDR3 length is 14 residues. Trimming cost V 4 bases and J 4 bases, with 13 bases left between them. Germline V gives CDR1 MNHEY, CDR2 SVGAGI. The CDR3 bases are TGTGCCAGCAGTTTCCAACCACAGGGCTATGGCTACACCTTC. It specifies CASSFQPQGYGYTF.

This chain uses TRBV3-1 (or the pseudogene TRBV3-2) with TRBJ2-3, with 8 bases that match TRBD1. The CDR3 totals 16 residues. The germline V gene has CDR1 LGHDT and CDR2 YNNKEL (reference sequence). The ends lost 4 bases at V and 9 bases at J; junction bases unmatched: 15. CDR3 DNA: TGTGCCAGCAGCCGTATACCAGGGGGCAGGCGGATCACGCAGTATTTT. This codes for CASSRIPGGRRITQYF.

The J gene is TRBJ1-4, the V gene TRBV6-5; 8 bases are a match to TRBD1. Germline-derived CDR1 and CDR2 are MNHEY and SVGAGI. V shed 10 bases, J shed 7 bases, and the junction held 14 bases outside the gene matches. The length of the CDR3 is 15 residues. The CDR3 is CATAQRQGTGEKLFF. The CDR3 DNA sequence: TGTGCCACCGCCCAACGACAGGGGACGGGTGAAAAACTGTTTTTT.

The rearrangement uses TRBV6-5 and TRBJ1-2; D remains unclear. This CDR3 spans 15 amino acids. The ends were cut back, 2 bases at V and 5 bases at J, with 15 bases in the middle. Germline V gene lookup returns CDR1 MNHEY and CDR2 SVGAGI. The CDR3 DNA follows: TGTGCCAGCAGTTACGGTGGTCGGCGGGATTATGGCTACACCTTC. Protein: CASSYGGRRDYGYTF.

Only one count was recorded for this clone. CDR3 amino acids: CASSQGAGETQYF. The CDR3 DNA reads TGTGCCAGCTCACAGGGGGCCGGGGAGACCCAGTACTTC. The chain has TRBV18 and TRBJ2-5; TRBD1 matches at 7 bases. CDR1 and CDR2 from the germline V gene are KGHSH and LQKENI. The V gene end was trimmed by 4 bases and the J gene end by 5 bases; junction bases not matched to a gene: 4. The CDR3 loop spans 13 amino acids.

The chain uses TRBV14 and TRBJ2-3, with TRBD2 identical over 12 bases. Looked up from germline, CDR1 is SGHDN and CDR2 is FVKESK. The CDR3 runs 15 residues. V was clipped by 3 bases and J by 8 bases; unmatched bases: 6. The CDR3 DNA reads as TGTGCCAGCAGCCAGACTAGCGGGAGAGGTGTTACGCAGTATTTT. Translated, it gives CASSQTSGRGVTQYF.

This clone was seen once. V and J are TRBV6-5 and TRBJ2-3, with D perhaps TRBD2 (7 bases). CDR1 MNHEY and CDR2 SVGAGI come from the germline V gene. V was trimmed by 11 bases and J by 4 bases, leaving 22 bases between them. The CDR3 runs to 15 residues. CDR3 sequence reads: CAGKGGEMAPDTQYF. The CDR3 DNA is TGTGCCGGGAAAGGGGGGGAGATGGCCCCAGATACGCAGTATTTT.

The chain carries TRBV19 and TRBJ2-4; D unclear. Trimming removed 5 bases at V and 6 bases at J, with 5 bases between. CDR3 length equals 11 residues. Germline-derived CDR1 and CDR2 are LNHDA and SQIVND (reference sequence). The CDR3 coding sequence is TGTGCCAGTAGTGAGATAAACATTCAGTACTTC. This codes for CASSEINIQYF. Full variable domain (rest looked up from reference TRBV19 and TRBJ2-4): DGGITQSPKYLFRKEGQNVTLSCEQNLNHDAMYWYRQDPGQGLRLIYYSQIVNDFQKGDIAEGYSVSREKKESFPLTVTSAQKNPTAFYLCASSEINIQYFGAGTRLSVL.

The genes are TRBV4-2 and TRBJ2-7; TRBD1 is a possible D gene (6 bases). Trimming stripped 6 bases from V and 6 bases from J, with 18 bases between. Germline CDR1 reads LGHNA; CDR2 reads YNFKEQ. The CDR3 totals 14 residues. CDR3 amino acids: CASSVGQGNVEQYF. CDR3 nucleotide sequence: TGTGCCAGCAGTGTTGGCCAGGGGAATGTCGAGCAGTACTTC.

In DNA form, the CDR3 reads TGTGCCAGCAGCTTACATGACACTGAAGCTTTCTTT. Amino acid sequence: CASSLHDTEAFF. V is TRBV6-6 and J is TRBJ1-1; D is unresolved. Germline values: CDR1 MNHNY, CDR2 SVGAGI (reference sequence). V was cut by 6 bases and J by 3 bases, with 8 bases left in between. CDR3 length: 12 residues.

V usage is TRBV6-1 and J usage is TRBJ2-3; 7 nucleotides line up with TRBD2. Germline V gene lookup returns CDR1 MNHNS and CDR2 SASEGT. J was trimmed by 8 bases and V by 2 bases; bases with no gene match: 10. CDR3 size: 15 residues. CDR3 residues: CASSEFSGTVSTQYF. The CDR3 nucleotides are TGTGCCAGCAGTGAATTCAGCGGGACGGTTAGTACGCAGTATTTT.

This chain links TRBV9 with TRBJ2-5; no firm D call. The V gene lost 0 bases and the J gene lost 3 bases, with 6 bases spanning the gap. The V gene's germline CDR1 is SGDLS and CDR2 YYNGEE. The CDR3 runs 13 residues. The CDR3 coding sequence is TGTGCCAGCAGCGTAGGGGCCGAAGAGACCCAGTACTTC. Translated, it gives CASSVGAEETQYF. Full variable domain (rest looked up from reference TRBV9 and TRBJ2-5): DSGVTQTPKHLITATGQRVTLRCSPRSGDLSVYWYQQSLDQGLQFLIQYYNGEERAKGNILERFSAQQFPDLHSELNLSSLELGDSALYFCASSVGAEETQYFGPGTRLLVL.

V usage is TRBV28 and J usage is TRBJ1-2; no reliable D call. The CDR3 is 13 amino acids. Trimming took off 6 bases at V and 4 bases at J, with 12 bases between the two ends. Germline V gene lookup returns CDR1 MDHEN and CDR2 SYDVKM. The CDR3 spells CASSRRDFYGYTF. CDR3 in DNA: TGTGCCAGCAGCCGCCGGGATTTCTATGGCTACACCTTC.

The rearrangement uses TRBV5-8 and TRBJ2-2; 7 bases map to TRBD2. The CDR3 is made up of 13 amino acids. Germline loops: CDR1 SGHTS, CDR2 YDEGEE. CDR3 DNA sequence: TGTGTCTGTTTGCGGGAGTGGGGTGGGGAGCTGTTTTTT. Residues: CVCLREWGGELFF.

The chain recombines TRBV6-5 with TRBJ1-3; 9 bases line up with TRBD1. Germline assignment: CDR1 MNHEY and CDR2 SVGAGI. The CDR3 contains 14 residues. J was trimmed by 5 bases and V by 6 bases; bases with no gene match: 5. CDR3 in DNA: TGTGCCAGCAGCAGGACAGGGGCGAGAAACACCATATATTTT. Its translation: CASSRTGARNTIYF.

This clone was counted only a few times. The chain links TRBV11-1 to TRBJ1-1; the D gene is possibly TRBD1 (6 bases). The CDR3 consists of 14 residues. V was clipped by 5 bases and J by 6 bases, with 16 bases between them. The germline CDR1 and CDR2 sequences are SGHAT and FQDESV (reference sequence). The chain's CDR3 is CASSEGQIPSEAFF. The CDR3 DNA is TGTGCCAGCAGCGAAGGACAGATCCCCTCTGAAGCTTTCTTT.

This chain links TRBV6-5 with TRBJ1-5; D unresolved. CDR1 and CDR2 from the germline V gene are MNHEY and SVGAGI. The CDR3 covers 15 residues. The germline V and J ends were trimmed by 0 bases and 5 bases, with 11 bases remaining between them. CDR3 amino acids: CASSYSTGSDQPQHF. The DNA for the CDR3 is TGTGCCAGCAGTTACTCGACGGGTTCCGATCAGCCCCAGCATTTT.

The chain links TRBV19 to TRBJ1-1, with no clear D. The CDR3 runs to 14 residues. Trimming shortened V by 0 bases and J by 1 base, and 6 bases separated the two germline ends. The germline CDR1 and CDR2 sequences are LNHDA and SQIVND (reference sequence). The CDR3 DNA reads TGTGCCAGTAGTATAGAAATCAGGAACACTGAAGCTTTCTTT. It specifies CASSIEIRNTEAFF.

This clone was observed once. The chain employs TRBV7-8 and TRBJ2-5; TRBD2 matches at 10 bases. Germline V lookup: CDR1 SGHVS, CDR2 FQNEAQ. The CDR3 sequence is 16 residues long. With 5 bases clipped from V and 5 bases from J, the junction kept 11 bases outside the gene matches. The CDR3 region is CASSASLAGGRETQYF. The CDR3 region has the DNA TGTGCCAGCAGCGCCTCGTTAGCGGGAGGAAGGGAGACCCAGTACTTC.